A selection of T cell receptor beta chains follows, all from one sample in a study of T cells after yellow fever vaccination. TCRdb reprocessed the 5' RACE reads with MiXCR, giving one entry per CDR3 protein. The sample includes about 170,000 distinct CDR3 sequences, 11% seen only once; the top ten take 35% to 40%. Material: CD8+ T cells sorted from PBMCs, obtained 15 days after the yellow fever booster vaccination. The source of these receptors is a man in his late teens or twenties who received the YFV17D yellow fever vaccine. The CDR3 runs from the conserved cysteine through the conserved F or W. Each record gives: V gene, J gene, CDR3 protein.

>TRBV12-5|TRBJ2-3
CASGLVGRSHPVCTDTQYF
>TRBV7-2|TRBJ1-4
CASSFGFPNEKLFF
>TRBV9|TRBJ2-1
CASSDDLDFYNEQFF
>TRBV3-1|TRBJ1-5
CASRAKWRQPIRNQPQHF
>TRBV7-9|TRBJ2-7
CASSFEVFEQYF
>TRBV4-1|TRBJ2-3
CASSQGQGQTDTQYF
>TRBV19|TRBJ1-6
CASSAANSPLHF
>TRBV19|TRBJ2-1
CASTPFGGYNEQFF
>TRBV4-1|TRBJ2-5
CASSQPTAGPFQETQYF
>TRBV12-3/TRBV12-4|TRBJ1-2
CASSFKATGQNYGYTF
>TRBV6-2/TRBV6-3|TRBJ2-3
CASSYTLAATDTQYF
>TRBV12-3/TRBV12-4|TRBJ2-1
CASSLGGGNEQFF
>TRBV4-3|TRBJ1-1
CASSLRTGGTEAFF
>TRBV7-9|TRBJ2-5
CASSPLTGQETQYF
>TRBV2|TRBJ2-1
CASVRSQSYNEQFF
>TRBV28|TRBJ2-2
CASSLPGRGRELFF
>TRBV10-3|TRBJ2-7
CAISGGAEDTYEQYF
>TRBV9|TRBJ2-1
CASSGFGTPGEQFF
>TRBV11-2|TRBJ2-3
CASSLVGITDTQYF
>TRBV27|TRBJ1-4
CASSSHDRGLANEKLFF
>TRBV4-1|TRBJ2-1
CASSQKGVHEQFF
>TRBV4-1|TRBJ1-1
CASSQEFGGEGAFF
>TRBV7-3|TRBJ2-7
CASSLTGGDSYEQYF
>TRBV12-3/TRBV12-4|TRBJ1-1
CASSPDQGISSEAFF
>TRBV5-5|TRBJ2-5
CASSLGQASQETQYF
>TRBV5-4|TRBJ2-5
CASSFPGGEGETQYF